This T cell receptor (beta chain) was obtained from a study of T cell repertoires in cytomegalovirus infection. Points from the study as a whole: CMV carriers having the relevant HLA were flagged by cumulative public TCR beta family frequency.

TCRdb re-derived calls from the reads in MiXCR, one entry per CDR3 protein. The sample shows 650,000 to 900,000 distinct CDR3 sequences, about 30% of them seen only once. V shed 0 bases and J shed 0 bases, with 15 bases lying between them. The CDR3 is 16 amino acids. Germline-derived CDR1 and CDR2 are DFQATT and SNEGSKA (reference sequence). As regards this clonotype: The antigen remains unidentified.

This clonotype was sampled from a human donor in good health (CMV status not recorded). Some clones in this sample may be carry-over from other donors' samples. The sample here was cultured CD8+ T cells from PBMCs, taken from culture after CMV antigen stimulation. The chain recombines TRBV20-1 with TRBJ2-7; unclear D gene. DNA of the CDR3: TGCAGTGCTAGAGATCTCGAGGTAGCCAGCTCCTACGAGCAGTACTTC. Its protein product is CSARDLEVASSYEQYF.